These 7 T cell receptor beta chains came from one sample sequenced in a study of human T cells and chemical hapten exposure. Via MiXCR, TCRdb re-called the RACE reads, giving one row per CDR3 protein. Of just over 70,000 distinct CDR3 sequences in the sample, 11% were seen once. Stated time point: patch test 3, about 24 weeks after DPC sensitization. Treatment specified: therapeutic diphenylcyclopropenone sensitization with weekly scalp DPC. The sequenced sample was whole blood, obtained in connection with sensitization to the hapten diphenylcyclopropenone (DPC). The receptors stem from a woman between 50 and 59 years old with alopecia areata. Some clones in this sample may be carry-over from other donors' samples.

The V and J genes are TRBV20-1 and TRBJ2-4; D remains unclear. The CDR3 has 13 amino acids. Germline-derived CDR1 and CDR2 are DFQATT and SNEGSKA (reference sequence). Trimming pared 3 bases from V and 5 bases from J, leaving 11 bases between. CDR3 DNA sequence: TGCAGTGCTAGCTATCTTCACCAAAACATTCAGTACTTC. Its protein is CSASYLHQNIQYF.

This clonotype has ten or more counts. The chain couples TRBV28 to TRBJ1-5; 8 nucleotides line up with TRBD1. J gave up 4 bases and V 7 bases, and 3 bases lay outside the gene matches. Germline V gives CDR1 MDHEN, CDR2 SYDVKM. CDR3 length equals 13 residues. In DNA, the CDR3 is TGTGCCAGCAAACAGGGGGTGAATCAGCCCCAGCATTTT. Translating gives CASKQGVNQPQHF.

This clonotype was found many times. CDR3 bases: TGTGCCAGCAGCTTAGCTGGGGTGGGAGCTAGCACAGATACGCAGTATTTT. It is translated as CASSLAGVGASTDTQYF. The J gene is TRBJ2-3, the V gene TRBV7-2, with D possibly matching TRBD2 (5 bases). The germline V and J ends were trimmed by 0 bases and 0 bases, with 13 bases remaining between them. The CDR3 contains 17 residues. Germline assignment: CDR1 SGHTA and CDR2 FQGNSA.

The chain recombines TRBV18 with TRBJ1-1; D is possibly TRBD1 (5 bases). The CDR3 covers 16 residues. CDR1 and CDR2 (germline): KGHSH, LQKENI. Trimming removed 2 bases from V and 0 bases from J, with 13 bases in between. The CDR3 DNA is TGTGCCAGCTCACCAGGGGTTGGGGCTTTGAACACTGAAGCTTTCTTT. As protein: CASSPGVGALNTEAFF.

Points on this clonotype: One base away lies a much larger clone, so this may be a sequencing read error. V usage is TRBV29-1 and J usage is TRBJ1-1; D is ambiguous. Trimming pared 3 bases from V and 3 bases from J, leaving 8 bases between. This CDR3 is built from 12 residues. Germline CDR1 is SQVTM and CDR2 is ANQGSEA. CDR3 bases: TGCAGCGTTGACCGGCAGGACACTGAAGCTTTCTTT. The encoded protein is CSVDRQDTEAFF.

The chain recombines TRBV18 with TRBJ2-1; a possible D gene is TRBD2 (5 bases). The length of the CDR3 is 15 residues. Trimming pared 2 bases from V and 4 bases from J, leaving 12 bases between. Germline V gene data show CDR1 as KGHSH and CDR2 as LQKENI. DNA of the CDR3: TGTGCCAGCTCACCATTAGAAACTAGTTACAATGAGCAGTTCTTC. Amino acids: CASSPLETSYNEQFF. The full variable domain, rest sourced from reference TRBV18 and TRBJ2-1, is NAGVMQNPRHLVRRRGQEARLRCSPMKGHSHVYWYRQLPEEGLKFMVYLQKENIIDESGMPKERFSAEFPKEGPSILRIQQVVRGDSAAYFCASSPLETSYNEQFFGPGTRLTVL.

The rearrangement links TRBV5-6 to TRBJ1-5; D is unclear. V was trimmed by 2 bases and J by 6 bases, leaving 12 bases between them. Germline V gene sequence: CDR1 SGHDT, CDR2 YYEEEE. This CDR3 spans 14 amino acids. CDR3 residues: CASSFGGVGQPQHF. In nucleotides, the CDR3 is TGTGCCAGCAGCTTCGGCGGGGTAGGTCAGCCCCAGCATTTT.